The 8 T cell receptor beta chains reported below all come from one sample, sequenced in a study of resident and recirculating memory T cells in vitiligo. Clones were read by immunoSEQ multiplex PCR, and TCRdb kept only the in-frame ones, dropping some. The data contain tens of thousands of clones, roughly 94% of them singletons. Sequenced sample: blood. The receptors here all came from a male donor with vitiligo.

This clone was seen a single time. The chain employs TRBV6-1 and TRBJ2-5, with 7 positions matching TRBD2. Germline V lookup: CDR1 MNHNS, CDR2 SASEGT. This CDR3 contains 15 residues. Trimming at V came to 3 bases and at J to 2 bases, leaving 6 bases not matched to a gene. In DNA, the CDR3 is TGTGCCAGCAGTGACGGGGGGAGGGTACAAGAGACCCAGTACTTC. Translating gives CASSDGGRVQETQYF.

This clone showed up just a few times. This chain joins TRBV7-9 and TRBJ2-1, with D uncertain. V gave up 5 bases and J gave up 6 bases, with 8 bases separating them. Germline-derived CDR1 and CDR2 are SEHNR and FQNEAQ (reference sequence). The CDR3 runs 12 residues. As DNA, the CDR3 is TGTGCCAGCAGCCCGAGACTCAATGAGCAGTTCTTC. This sequence encodes CASSPRLNEQFF.

The chain links TRBV5-4 to TRBJ2-3; D not resolved. With 6 bases removed from V and 4 bases from J, the gap between germline ends came to 12 bases. Looked up from germline, CDR1 is SGHNT and CDR2 is YYREEE (reference sequence). The CDR3 consists of 13 residues. CDR3 coding DNA: TGTGCCAGCACTAAATTGGGCCCAGATACGCAGTATTTT. It specifies CASTKLGPDTQYF.

This clone was picked up a small number of times. The chain is built from TRBV7-3 and TRBJ1-1; no firm D call. Germline V CDR1 and CDR2: SGHTA, FQGTGA. V was pared by 8 bases and J by 3 bases, with 16 bases between. CDR3 size: 14 residues. CDR3 loop: CASSSQAGDTEAFF. CDR3 in DNA: TGTGCCAGCTCTTCGCAGGCCGGGGACACTGAAGCTTTCTTT.

The CDR3 DNA is TGTGCCAGCAGCCCGGGTTACGAGCAGTACTTC. As protein: CASSPGYEQYF. V is TRBV27 and J is TRBJ2-7; D call uncertain. V was shortened by 6 bases and J by 4 bases, with 7 bases between the two germline ends. The CDR3 has 11 residues. CDR1 and CDR2 (germline): MNHEY, SMNVEV (reference sequence).

The V and J genes are TRBV2 and TRBJ2-7, with 7 bases identical to TRBD2. The CDR3 length is 14 residues. V shed 5 bases and J 5 bases; nucleotides not matched to a gene: 9. Germline CDR1 reads SNHLY; CDR2 reads FYNNEI. In DNA, the CDR3 is TGTGCCAGCAGTCGGGGCGGCGCGGGGGACGAGCAGTACTTC. This gives the protein CASSRGGAGDEQYF.

This clone was seen a handful of times. The chain recombines TRBV19 with TRBJ2-5; possibly TRBD2 for D (5 bases). CDR3 size: 11 residues. Germline V gene data show CDR1 as LNHDA and CDR2 as SQIVND (reference sequence). CDR3 nucleotide sequence: TGTGCTAGCGCTGTGATGGAGACCCAGTACTTC. It is translated as CASAVMETQYF. The full variable domain, completed using reference TRBV19 and TRBJ2-5, is DGGITQSPKYLFRKEGQNVTLSCEQNLNHDAMYWYRQDPGQGLRLIYYSQIVNDFQKGDIAEGYSVSREKKESFPLTVTSAQKNPTAFYLCASAVMETQYFGPGTRLLVL.

The rearrangement joins TRBV29-1 to TRBJ2-7; D call uncertain. Between the trimmed V and J ends, which lost 7 bases and 1 base, there was a span of 8 bases. The CDR3 totals 11 residues. From germline, CDR1 is SQVTM and CDR2 ANQGSEA. This CDR3 reads CSARQSYEQYF. As DNA, the CDR3 is TGCAGCGCTCGCCAGTCCTACGAGCAGTACTTC.